This TCR beta chain derives from a study of control samples from healthy donors and cancer patients. Method: immunoSEQ multiplex PCR; TCRdb's copy keeps in-frame clones and lacks some. The top ten clones hold about 0.94% of a sample with roughly 160,000 clones, just over 95% of them seen once. V lost 0 bases to trimming and J lost 6 bases, with 5 bases between them. The germline CDR1 and CDR2 sequences are LGHNA and YNFKEQ. The CDR3 length is 13 residues. This clone came up once. This chain links TRBV4-2 with TRBJ2-2; D uncertain. The TCR comes from a woman aged 25-40 years in good health. Specimen: blood. The CDR3 loop is CASSQDTSGELFF. CDR3 coding DNA: TGTGCCAGCAGCCAAGATACATCCGGGGAGCTGTTTTTT.